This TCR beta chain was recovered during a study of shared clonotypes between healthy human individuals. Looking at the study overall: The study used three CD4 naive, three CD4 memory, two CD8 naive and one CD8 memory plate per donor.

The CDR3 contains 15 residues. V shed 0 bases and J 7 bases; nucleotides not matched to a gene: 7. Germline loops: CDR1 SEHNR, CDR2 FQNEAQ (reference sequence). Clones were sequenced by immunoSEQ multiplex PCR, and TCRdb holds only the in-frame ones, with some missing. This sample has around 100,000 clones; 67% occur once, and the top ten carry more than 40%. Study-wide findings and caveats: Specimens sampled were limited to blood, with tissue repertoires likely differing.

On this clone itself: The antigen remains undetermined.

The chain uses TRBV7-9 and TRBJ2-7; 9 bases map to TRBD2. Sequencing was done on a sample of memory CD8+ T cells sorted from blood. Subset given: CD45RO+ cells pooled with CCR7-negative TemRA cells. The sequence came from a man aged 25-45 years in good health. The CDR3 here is CASSLASSAGGEQYF. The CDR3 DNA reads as TGTGCCAGCAGCTTAGCGAGTTCGGCGGGAGGGGAGCAGTACTTC.